These 10 T cell receptor beta chains originate from one sample sequenced in a study of T cell repertoires in cytomegalovirus infection. MiXCR, run by TCRdb on the reads, gives a single entry per CDR3 protein. The sample holds about 460,000 distinct CDR3 sequences; around 11% are singletons and the top ten take around 9.6%. Input material: PBMCs. Receptors originate from a human donor in good health (CMV status not recorded). Some clones in this sample may be carry-over from other donors' samples.

The chain recombines TRBV18 with TRBJ1-3; D might be TRBD1 (6 bases). Germline V lookup: CDR1 KGHSH, CDR2 LQKENI. The CDR3 has 15 residues. Trimming pared 8 bases from V and 0 bases from J, leaving 14 bases between. Written as DNA, the CDR3 is TGTGCCAGCGGTTCGGACAGCAACTCTGGAAACACCATATATTTT. Its translation is CASGSDSNSGNTIYF.

As DNA, the CDR3 is TGCAGCGTGTCCGGGACAGGGGACGTCTCCACTAATGAAAAACTGTTTTTT. This encodes CSVSGTGDVSTNEKLFF. The V call is TRBV29-1, the J call TRBJ1-4; 10 nucleotides align to TRBD1. This CDR3 is built from 17 residues. Germline lookup yields CDR1 SQVTM and CDR2 ANQGSEA. V lost 6 bases and J lost 2; bases outside the gene matches: 12.

This clonotype was seen ten or more times. The chain employs TRBV11-2 and TRBJ1-3, with D possibly TRBD1 on 6 matching bases. CDR3 length equals 15 residues. Germline V gives CDR1 SGHAT, CDR2 FQNNGV. Trimming took off 1 base at V and 2 bases at J, with 9 bases between the two ends. DNA of the CDR3: TGTGCCAGCAGCTTAGCAGGGGCCCCTGGAAACACCATATATTTT. Translated, it gives CASSLAGAPGNTIYF.

This clonotype was found a few times. The chain employs TRBV10-3 and TRBJ2-3, with 15 nucleotides matching TRBD2. V was pared by 3 bases and J by 4 bases, with 2 bases of the junction left unmatched. CDR1 and CDR2 from the germline V gene are ENHRY and SYGVKD. This CDR3 has 16 amino acids. CDR3 sequence: CAISDWTSGRADTQYF. Written as DNA, the CDR3 is TGTGCCATCAGTGATTGGACTAGCGGGAGGGCAGATACGCAGTATTTT.

This clonotype has ten or more counts. This chain joins TRBV29-1 and TRBJ2-3; the D is unclear. This CDR3 is 14 amino acids long. Trimming shortened V by 7 bases and J by 0 bases, and 14 bases separated the two germline ends. Germline V CDR1 and CDR2: SQVTM, ANQGSEA. The CDR3 sequence is CSGGRASSTDTQYF. CDR3 nucleotides: TGCAGCGGTGGCCGGGCTTCTAGCACAGATACGCAGTATTTT.

V and J are TRBV28 and TRBJ1-5, with D perhaps matching TRBD1 (6 bases). V was clipped by 3 bases and J by 1 base, with 13 bases between them. Germline V lookup: CDR1 MDHEN, CDR2 SYDVKM. This CDR3 contains 16 residues. CDR3 nucleotides: TGTGCCAGCAGTTTCCTCGGACAGCTAAGCAATCAGCCCCAGCATTTT. Translated: CASSFLGQLSNQPQHF. The full variable domain, its missing parts supplied by reference TRBV28 and TRBJ1-5, is DVKVTQSSRYLVKRTGEKVFLECVQDMDHENMFWYRQDPGLGLRLIYFSYDVKMKEKGDIPEGYSVSREKKERFSLILESASTNQTSMYLCASSFLGQLSNQPQHFGDGTRLSIL.

This clonotype was seen many times. The V and J genes are TRBV6-1 and TRBJ2-7; D remains ambiguous. This CDR3 has 12 residues. Trimming stripped 1 base from V and 3 bases from J, with 4 bases between. Germline V gene sequence: CDR1 MNHNS, CDR2 SASEGT. CDR3 nucleotide sequence: TGTGCCAGCAGTGAAGGTTTCTACGAGCAGTACTTC. Translated: CASSEGFYEQYF.

This clonotype was recorded many times. The V gene is TRBV20-1, the J gene TRBJ1-5, with 9 bases aligning to TRBD1. Germline V gene sequence: CDR1 DFQATT, CDR2 SNEGSKA (reference sequence). The CDR3 runs 16 residues. After removal of 4 bases from V and 4 bases from J, the junction contained 11 bases not matched to a gene. The CDR3 reads CSAKQGASALNQPQHF. CDR3 sequence (DNA): TGCAGTGCTAAACAGGGGGCCTCCGCGCTTAATCAGCCCCAGCATTTT.

This clonotype appeared many times. The rearrangement links TRBV19 to TRBJ1-2, with D unclear. V gave up 3 bases and J gave up 3 bases, with 8 bases separating them. The CDR3 is 13 amino acids. Per germline, CDR1 LNHDA and CDR2 SQIVND (reference sequence). The CDR3 protein is CASSIGSDYGYTF. The DNA of the CDR3 is TGTGCCAGTAGTATTGGATCCGACTATGGCTACACCTTC.

This clonotype was detected ten times or more. The chain is built from TRBV19 and TRBJ1-1; D gene ambiguous. Germline V CDR1 and CDR2: LNHDA, SQIVND (reference sequence). This CDR3 is built from 13 residues. Trimming removed 10 bases at V and 5 bases at J, with 17 bases between. CDR3 DNA: TGTGCCACTAGCCCGGCCGGGGAGACTGAAGCTTTCTTT. Translation: CATSPAGETEAFF.